Given below is one T cell receptor (beta chain) in context. Antigen specificity is unknown. Sequencing targeted TCR beta in blood CD8+ and CD4+ T cells. Random-hexamer reverse transcription was applied to about 0.45 to 1 ug RNA. Amplification of TCR beta CDR3 was carried out by immunoSEQ multiplex PCR, which covered 54 Vbeta and 13 Jbeta segments. MiXCR was run by TCRdb on the immunoSEQ multiplex PCR reads, yielding one entry per CDR3 protein. The sample includes roughly 300,000 distinct CDR3 sequences, more than 75% seen only once; the top ten take approximately 0.11%. There are 12 residues in the CDR3. Germline assignment: CDR1 MDHEN and CDR2 SYDVKM. Trimming removed 3 bases from V and 4 bases from J, with 6 bases in between. The entry originates in a study of CD8 T cells in Susac syndrome. Broader study findings: The authors acknowledged that the study's TCR sequencing and HLA analysis involved relatively few individuals.

Sequenced: CD8+ T cells from PBMCs. This TCR was sampled from a human donor with multiple sclerosis. The J gene is TRBJ1-1, the V gene TRBV28; D gene uncertain. As DNA, the CDR3 is TGTGCCAGCAGTTTCCCCTTCACTGAAGCTTTCTTT. As protein: CASSFPFTEAFF.